This passage covers 15 T cell receptor beta chains from one sample sequenced in a study of T cell responses to AZD1222 COVID-19 vaccine. Assay: immunoSEQ multiplex PCR; the TCRdb copy retains only in-frame clones and omits some. Of around 130,000 clones listed, about 90% were seen once; the top ten hold approximately 2.1%. Material: peripheral blood, obtained 28 days after the second AZD1222 dose. Every receptor here comes from an adult who received the AZD1222 COVID-19 vaccine.

This clone was observed a single time. The genes are TRBV7-9 and TRBJ2-3, with D perhaps matching TRBD2 (6 bases). The V gene lost 2 bases and the J gene lost 0 bases, with 9 bases spanning the gap. The germline gives CDR1 SEHNR, CDR2 FQNEAQ (reference sequence). The length of the CDR3 is 15 residues. This chain's CDR3 is CASSLRRDSTDTQYF. The CDR3 DNA follows: TGTGCCAGCAGCTTAAGGCGGGATAGCACAGATACGCAGTATTTT.

This clone occurred once. This chain joins TRBV25-1 and TRBJ1-2; TRBD1 aligns across 8 bases. This CDR3 is built from 14 residues. Germline assignment: CDR1 MGHDK and CDR2 SYGVNS. The junction had 4 bases not matched to a gene; V was cut back by 4 bases and J by 3 bases. The CDR3 protein is CASSAPTGDYGYTF. For the CDR3, the DNA is TGTGCCAGCAGTGCCCCGACAGGGGACTATGGCTACACCTTC.

The chain recombines TRBV3-1 (or the pseudogene TRBV3-2) with TRBJ1-1; TRBD1 matches at 8 bases. Germline CDR1 reads LGHDT; CDR2 reads YNNKEL (reference sequence). This CDR3 region has 14 residues. V gave up 4 bases and J gave up 2 bases; unmatched junction bases: 3. The CDR3 protein is CASSPGQGNTEAFF. The CDR3 coding sequence is TGTGCCAGCAGCCCCGGACAGGGAAACACTGAAGCTTTCTTT.

This clone appeared a single time. This chain joins TRBV6-5 and TRBJ2-2; D is possibly TRBD1 (6 bases). The CDR3 contains 14 residues. Deletions cut 6 bases from V and 6 bases from J, with 14 bases between. In germline, CDR1 is MNHEY, CDR2 SVGAGI. CDR3 DNA: TGTGCCAGCAGGGCGACAGGTCTGGCCGGGGAGCTGTTTTTT. Its translation: CASRATGLAGELFF.

This clone has a single count. V usage is TRBV6-5 and J usage is TRBJ2-5; D is possibly TRBD1 (6 bases). CDR3 length: 15 residues. Germline-derived CDR1 and CDR2 are MNHEY and SVGAGI. The V end was cut by 0 bases, the J end by 5 bases, with 13 bases between. The CDR3 sequence is CASSYSAGVGETQYF. The DNA of the CDR3 is TGTGCCAGCAGTTACTCGGCAGGGGTGGGGGAGACCCAGTACTTC.

The rearrangement uses TRBV7-9 and TRBJ2-3; weak D call: TRBD2 (6 bases). V was shortened by 5 bases and J by 0 bases, with 18 bases between the two germline ends. The length of the CDR3 is 17 residues. The V gene's germline CDR1 is SEHNR and CDR2 FQNEAQ (reference sequence). For the CDR3, the DNA is TGTGCCAGCAGCCTGGTAGCATATGGGGGGAGCACAGATACGCAGTATTTT. This encodes CASSLVAYGGSTDTQYF.

CDR3 sequence: CASSIRGQPQHF. The CDR3 bases are TGTGCCAGCAGCATAAGGGGTCAGCCCCAGCATTTT. V and J are TRBV7-6 and TRBJ1-5; maybe TRBD1 (5 bases). The germline gives CDR1 SGHVS, CDR2 FNYEAQ. The CDR3 covers 12 residues. V gave up 5 bases and J gave up 6 bases, with 8 bases separating them.

The chain links TRBV24-1 to TRBJ2-1; D assignment may be TRBD1 or TRBD2 (5 bases each). Germline CDR1 reads KGHDR; CDR2 reads SFDVKD. This CDR3 is 19 amino acids long. The V end lost 1 base, the J end lost 2 bases, and 20 bases lay between the germline ends. CDR3 in DNA: TGTGCCACCAGTGATTTTGGCAGGGCGCGGGTTTTCCCCTACAATGAGCAGTTCTTC. Protein product: CATSDFGRARVFPYNEQFF.

V gene TRBV27 combines with J gene TRBJ2-1, with no clear D. The germline CDR1 and CDR2 sequences are MNHEY and SMNVEV (reference sequence). The CDR3 spans 11 residues. V shed 2 bases and J shed 6 bases, with 2 bases lying between them. CDR3 in DNA: TGTGCCAGCAGTTTAGGCAATGAGCAGTTCTTC. Residues: CASSLGNEQFF.

The DNA for the CDR3 is TGTGCCAGCAGTCTGTGGACAGGGGGGGATGAGCAGTTCTTC. Protein: CASSLWTGGDEQFF. The rearrangement links TRBV7-2 to TRBJ2-1; TRBD1 matches at 10 bases. The CDR3 sequence is 14 residues long. Germline V gene lookup returns CDR1 SGHTA and CDR2 FQGNSA. V lost 6 bases to trimming and J lost 8 bases; unmatched junction nucleotides: 7.

J is TRBJ1-5 and V is TRBV18; D remains ambiguous. The CDR3 runs to 14 residues. V was trimmed by 1 base and J by 8 bases, leaving 12 bases between them. The germline V gene encodes CDR1 KGHSH and CDR2 LQKENI. The CDR3 DNA follows: TGTGCCAGCTCACCACGGCTGACAAATGAGCCCCAGCATTTT. It codes for CASSPRLTNEPQHF.

In nucleotides, the CDR3 is TGTGCCAGCAGTAAAAGGGGGCGGGAGGAATACCAAGAGACCCAGTACTTC. Translating it yields CASSKRGREEYQETQYF. V and J are TRBV7-2 and TRBJ2-5, with D tentatively TRBD2 (8 bases). The germline V gene has CDR1 SGHTA and CDR2 FQGNSA. Between the trimmed V and J ends, which lost 6 bases and 0 bases, there was a span of 20 bases. This CDR3 is built from 17 residues.

The chain uses TRBV10-3 and TRBJ1-1, with TRBD1 matching 11 bases. The CDR3 is made up of 15 amino acids. The germline V gene encodes CDR1 ENHRY and CDR2 SYGVKD. Trimming removed 2 bases from V and 6 bases from J; junction bases left unmatched: 5. The CDR3 loop is CAISEGTGGRSEAFF. CDR3 sequence (DNA): TGTGCCATCAGTGAGGGGACAGGGGGGAGGTCTGAAGCTTTCTTT.

V is TRBV3-1 (or the pseudogene TRBV3-2) and J is TRBJ2-7; unclear D gene. This CDR3 region has 14 residues. V shed 1 base and J shed 2 bases, with 9 bases lying between them. Germline V gene sequence: CDR1 LGHDT, CDR2 YNNKEL (reference sequence). CDR3 region: CASSQGGNPYEQYF. CDR3 in DNA: TGTGCCAGCAGCCAAGGGGGAAACCCCTACGAGCAGTACTTC.

The chain uses TRBV2 and TRBJ1-1; D may be TRBD1 (5 bases). The CDR3 extends over 13 amino acids. V gave up 8 bases and J gave up 4 bases, with 14 bases separating them. The germline CDR1 and CDR2 sequences are SNHLY and FYNNEI. The CDR3 DNA is TGTGCCAGCCCACCCGCCCAGGGCACTGAAGCTTTCTTT. Translated: CASPPAQGTEAFF.